What follows is one T cell receptor beta chain and its context. Its antigen is currently unknown. V shed 5 bases and J 7 bases; nucleotides not matched to a gene: 5. This CDR3 contains 15 residues. Germline assignment: CDR1 MDHEN and CDR2 SYDVKM. Profiled with immunoSEQ multiplex PCR; TCRdb holds only in-frame clones, not every one. Among 100,000 to 150,000 clones listed, around nine tenths were seen once. This sample stems from a study of cytomegalovirus exposure and HLA in healthy donors. Study observations and caveats: Researchers counted around 180 TCR beta chains as cytomegalovirus-associated.

The rearrangement links TRBV28 to TRBJ2-1; TRBD2 aligns across 13 bases. What was sequenced was PBMCs. The origin of this receptor is a woman younger than 35 in good health and CMV-seronegative. The CDR3 region is CASSLTSGRANEQFF. The CDR3 nucleotides are TGTGCCAGCAGTCTCACTAGCGGGAGGGCGAATGAGCAGTTCTTC.